This is a list of T cell receptor beta chains from one sample in a study of blood T cell repertoires in COVID-19. Here immunoSEQ multiplex PCR was the method, and the copy in TCRdb shows in-frame clones only, minus some. The sample lists over 100,000 clones; over 80% were seen once. The sample taken for sequencing was peripheral blood. Receptor source: a woman aged 60-75 years with acute or convalescent COVID-19. The CDR3 runs from the conserved cysteine through the conserved F or W. The order of the fields is V gene, clone size, J gene, CDR3 protein. Rows give clone size only sometimes, using once, few, many, or a class for an expanded clone.

v_gene: TRBV28
abundance: NA
j_gene: TRBJ1-2
CDR3aa: CASRLSNYGYTF

v_gene: TRBV29-1
abundance: NA
j_gene: TRBJ2-3
CDR3aa: CSVVRTGATDTQYF

v_gene: TRBV5-1
abundance: NA
j_gene: TRBJ2-2
CDR3aa: CASSGLVGPGELFF

v_gene: TRBV19
abundance: once
j_gene: TRBJ1-5
CDR3aa: CASSIVLRDKYSNQPQHF

v_gene: TRBV7-3
abundance: NA
j_gene: TRBJ2-7
CDR3aa: CASSLGTGYEQYF

v_gene: TRBV11-3
abundance: NA
j_gene: TRBJ2-2
CDR3aa: CASASGVNTGELFF

v_gene: TRBV2
abundance: NA
j_gene: TRBJ1-6
CDR3aa: CASSEDPGSVFPYNSPLHF

v_gene: TRBV19
abundance: NA
j_gene: TRBJ2-3
CDR3aa: CASMERAVDTQYF

v_gene: TRBV19
abundance: NA
j_gene: TRBJ2-7
CDR3aa: CASSRTFSYEQYF

v_gene: TRBV7-2
abundance: NA
j_gene: TRBJ2-1
CDR3aa: CASSLRRGAGYNEQFF

v_gene: TRBV19
abundance: NA
j_gene: TRBJ1-1
CDR3aa: CATRARTGMWTEAFF

v_gene: TRBV10-2
abundance: many
j_gene: TRBJ2-2
CDR3aa: CAITTGGYNTGELFF

v_gene: TRBV2
abundance: NA
j_gene: TRBJ1-1
CDR3aa: CASSGQQNTEAFF

v_gene: TRBV10-2
abundance: NA
j_gene: TRBJ2-7
CDR3aa: CASRVAGVGYEQYF

v_gene: TRBV5-4
abundance: NA
j_gene: TRBJ2-3
CDR3aa: CASSSQGPDTQYF

v_gene: TRBV3-1/TRBV3-2
abundance: NA
j_gene: TRBJ1-1
CDR3aa: CASRPDWRGNTEAFF

v_gene: TRBV18
abundance: NA
j_gene: TRBJ1-2
CDR3aa: CASSRDSPNYGYTF

v_gene: TRBV2
abundance: once
j_gene: TRBJ1-5
CDR3aa: CASSADSSRQPQHF

v_gene: TRBV2
abundance: NA
j_gene: TRBJ1-1
CDR3aa: CASNIRSGTEAFF

v_gene: TRBV10-3
abundance: NA
j_gene: TRBJ2-2
CDR3aa: CAIRPSGGSGPQRGLTGELFF

v_gene: TRBV5-1
abundance: NA
j_gene: TRBJ2-5
CDR3aa: CASSLVRGAGETQYF

v_gene: TRBV20-1
abundance: NA
j_gene: TRBJ1-1
CDR3aa: CSADYDTEAFF

v_gene: TRBV5-6
abundance: NA
j_gene: TRBJ2-1
CDR3aa: CASSLGLAGGWNEQFF

v_gene: TRBV30
abundance: NA
j_gene: TRBJ1-2
CDR3aa: CAILLRELRYGYTF

v_gene: TRBV5-1
abundance: NA
j_gene: TRBJ2-1
CDR3aa: CASSLAYQGPENEQFF

v_gene: TRBV28
abundance: once
j_gene: TRBJ1-2
CDR3aa: CASSGGLAVYTF

v_gene: TRBV5-1
abundance: NA
j_gene: TRBJ1-4
CDR3aa: CASSLGGEGNRKKLFF

v_gene: TRBV28
abundance: NA
j_gene: TRBJ1-2
CDR3aa: CASSLTGGLGYTF

v_gene: TRBV5-8
abundance: NA
j_gene: TRBJ1-2
CDR3aa: CASSLTEFNYGYTF

v_gene: TRBV5-1
abundance: once
j_gene: TRBJ1-3
CDR3aa: CASSDSGGPGNTIYF

v_gene: TRBV28
abundance: NA
j_gene: TRBJ1-4
CDR3aa: CASSLVGGVSEKLFF

v_gene: TRBV6-5
abundance: NA
j_gene: TRBJ1-1
CDR3aa: CASTKGPGVNTEAFF

v_gene: TRBV29-1
abundance: NA
j_gene: TRBJ1-3
CDR3aa: CSVAGPGNTIYF

v_gene: TRBV18
abundance: few
j_gene: TRBJ1-4
CDR3aa: CASSPRQVTTNEKLFF

v_gene: TRBV28
abundance: NA
j_gene: TRBJ2-5
CDR3aa: CASISYSAGEETQYF

v_gene: TRBV9
abundance: once
j_gene: TRBJ1-2
CDR3aa: CASSVVPGGSGGYTF

v_gene: TRBV19
abundance: NA
j_gene: TRBJ1-2
CDR3aa: CASSRTGYGYTF

v_gene: TRBV9
abundance: NA
j_gene: TRBJ2-7
CDR3aa: CASSVSGVRGYEQYF

v_gene: TRBV10-2
abundance: NA
j_gene: TRBJ2-1
CDR3aa: CASTPLGGVWFKQFF

v_gene: TRBV12-3/TRBV12-4
abundance: NA
j_gene: TRBJ2-2
CDR3aa: CASSLRGGGELFF

v_gene: TRBV29-1
abundance: NA
j_gene: TRBJ2-1
CDR3aa: CSGMGGGQGDDEQFF

v_gene: TRBV7-3
abundance: NA
j_gene: TRBJ2-1
CDR3aa: CASSLITGVNEQFF

v_gene: TRBV4-1
abundance: NA
j_gene: TRBJ1-1
CDR3aa: CASSDRNTEAFF

v_gene: TRBV27
abundance: once
j_gene: TRBJ2-4
CDR3aa: CASSPGTLAKNIQYF

v_gene: TRBV7-9
abundance: NA
j_gene: TRBJ2-7
CDR3aa: CASSPALSPTKAEQYF

v_gene: TRBV5-1
abundance: NA
j_gene: TRBJ2-3
CDR3aa: CASSPTSTDTQYF

v_gene: TRBV7-2
abundance: NA
j_gene: TRBJ1-3
CDR3aa: CASSPYSSGNTIYF

v_gene: TRBV2
abundance: NA
j_gene: TRBJ2-1
CDR3aa: CASSAPPKPPVF

v_gene: TRBV19
abundance: NA
j_gene: TRBJ2-1
CDR3aa: CASNGYNEQFF

v_gene: TRBV15
abundance: few
j_gene: TRBJ1-5
CDR3aa: CATSRDGRGGRQPQHF

v_gene: TRBV7-9
abundance: NA
j_gene: TRBJ1-3
CDR3aa: CASSLGAEPGNTIYF

v_gene: TRBV7-6
abundance: NA
j_gene: TRBJ2-7
CDR3aa: CASSLEEGSRYEQYF

v_gene: TRBV5-4
abundance: NA
j_gene: TRBJ2-7
CDR3aa: CASSLGTRTPNEQYF

v_gene: TRBV5-4
abundance: NA
j_gene: TRBJ2-7
CDR3aa: CASSATSGGRSYEQYF

v_gene: TRBV25-1
abundance: NA
j_gene: TRBJ2-3
CDR3aa: CASSFRLAGGPIEYF